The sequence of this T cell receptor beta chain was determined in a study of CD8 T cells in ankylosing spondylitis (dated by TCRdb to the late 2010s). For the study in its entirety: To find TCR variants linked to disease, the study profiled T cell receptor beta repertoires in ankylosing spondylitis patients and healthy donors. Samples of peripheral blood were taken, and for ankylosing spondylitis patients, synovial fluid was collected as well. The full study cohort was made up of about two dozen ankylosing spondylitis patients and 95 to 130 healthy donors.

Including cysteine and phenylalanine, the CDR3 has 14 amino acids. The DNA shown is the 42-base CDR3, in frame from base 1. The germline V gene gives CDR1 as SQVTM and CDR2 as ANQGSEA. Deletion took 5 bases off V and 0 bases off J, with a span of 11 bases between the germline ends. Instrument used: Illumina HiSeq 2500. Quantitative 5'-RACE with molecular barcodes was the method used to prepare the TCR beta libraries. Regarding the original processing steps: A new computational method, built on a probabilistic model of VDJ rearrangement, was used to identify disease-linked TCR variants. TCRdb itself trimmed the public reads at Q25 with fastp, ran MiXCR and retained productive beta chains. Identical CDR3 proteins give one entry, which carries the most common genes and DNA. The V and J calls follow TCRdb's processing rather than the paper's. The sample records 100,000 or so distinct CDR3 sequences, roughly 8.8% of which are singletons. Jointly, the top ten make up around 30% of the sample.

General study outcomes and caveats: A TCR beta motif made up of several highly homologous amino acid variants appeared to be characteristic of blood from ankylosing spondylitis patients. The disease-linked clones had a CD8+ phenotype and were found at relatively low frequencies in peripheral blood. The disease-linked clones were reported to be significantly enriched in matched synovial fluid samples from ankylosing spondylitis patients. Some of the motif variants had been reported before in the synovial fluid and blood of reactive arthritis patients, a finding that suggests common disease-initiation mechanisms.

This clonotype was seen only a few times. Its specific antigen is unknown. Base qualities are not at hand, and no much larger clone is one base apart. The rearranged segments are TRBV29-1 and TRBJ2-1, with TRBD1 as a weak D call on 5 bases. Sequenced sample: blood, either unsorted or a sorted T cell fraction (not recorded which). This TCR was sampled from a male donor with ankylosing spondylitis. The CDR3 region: CSVYGQTSYNEQFF. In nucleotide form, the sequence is TGCAGCGTTTACGGACAAACCTCCTACAATGAGCAGTTCTTC.